These 14 T cell receptor beta chains share one sample of origin, sequenced in a study of OX40 agonist ivuxolimab in advanced cancers. TCRdb's copy holds only in-frame clones and misses some; the assay was immunoSEQ multiplex PCR. Found here are about 54,000 clones, around nine tenths of them singletons; the top ten hold approximately 3.4%. The specimen comprised CD4+ or CD8+ T cells sorted from blood, sampled in a trial of the OX40 agonist ivuxolimab. Source of these receptors: an adult with an advanced solid tumor such as melanoma, head and neck, liver or kidney cancer.

This clone was recorded only once. The chain employs TRBV30 and TRBJ2-1; the D gene is possibly TRBD1 (6 bases). Trimming pared 3 bases from V and 10 bases from J, leaving 13 bases between. The V gene's germline CDR1 is GTSNPN and CDR2 SVGIG (reference sequence). The CDR3 runs to 12 residues. The CDR3 nucleotides are TGTGCCTGGAGGCCACAGGGTAGGGAGCAGTTCTTC. This translates into CAWRPQGREQFF.

The chain uses TRBV10-3 and TRBJ2-7; a weak D match, TRBD1 (6 bases). There are 12 residues in the CDR3. CDR1 is ENHRY, CDR2 SYGVKD, per germline. V was cut by 10 bases and J by 6 bases, with 16 bases left in between. CDR3 loop: CATSGARVEQYF. The CDR3 coding sequence is TGTGCCACTTCAGGGGCGCGGGTCGAGCAGTACTTC.

The rearrangement links TRBV6-5 to TRBJ2-5; possibly TRBD2 for D (5 bases). The J call is uncertain, as TRBJ2-7 better fits the DNA end. Germline loops: CDR1 MNHEY, CDR2 SVGAGI. The CDR3 has 14 residues. This CDR3 is CASSYSVEGYEQYF. CDR3 in DNA: TGTGCCAGCAGTTACTCAGTCGAGGGCTACGAGCAGTACTTC.

This clone occurred once. CDR3 loop: CASSLGQDYSEQYF. The CDR3 region has the DNA TGTGCCAGCAGTCTCGGGCAGGACTATTCCGAGCAGTACTTC. The J gene is TRBJ2-7, the V gene TRBV28; weak D call: TRBD2 (6 bases). With 5 bases removed from V and 6 bases from J, the gap between germline ends came to 17 bases. The CDR3 has 14 amino acids. In germline, CDR1 is MDHEN, CDR2 SYDVKM.

This sequence joins TRBV27 and TRBJ2-1; 13 bases are shared with TRBD2. The CDR3 is 14 amino acids. Germline CDR1 reads MNHEY; CDR2 reads SMNVEV (reference sequence). V gave up 4 bases and J gave up 8 bases; unmatched junction bases: 2. CDR3 residues: CASSWTSGRHEQFF. The DNA of the CDR3 is TGTGCCAGCAGTTGGACTAGCGGGAGACATGAGCAGTTCTTC.

This chain links TRBV2 with TRBJ1-2; 7 bases map to TRBD1. The CDR3 extends over 13 amino acids. CDR1 is SNHLY and CDR2 is FYNNEI in the germline V gene. Trimming removed 4 bases from V and 5 bases from J; junction bases left unmatched: 4. The CDR3, as DNA: TGTGCCAGCAGTGGACAGGGAAATTATGGCTACACCTTC. This codes for CASSGQGNYGYTF.

This chain links TRBV10-3 with TRBJ2-7, with 11 bases fitting TRBD1. The germline V gene has CDR1 ENHRY and CDR2 SYGVKD. This CDR3 is 14 amino acids long. V was pared by 7 bases and J by 2 bases, with 4 bases of the junction left unmatched. CDR3 DNA: TGTGCCATCAAACCGGGACAGGGGGCCTACGAGCAGTACTTC. Encoded protein: CAIKPGQGAYEQYF.

The chain employs TRBV2 and TRBJ2-6; D call uncertain. CDR3 size: 13 residues. The V gene's germline CDR1 is SNHLY and CDR2 FYNNEI. V was clipped by 6 bases and J by 0 bases, with 3 bases between them. CDR3 nucleotide sequence: TGTGCCAGCAGGGACTCTGGGGCCAACGTCCTGACTTTC. The encoded protein is CASRDSGANVLTF.

The rearrangement links TRBV7-9 to TRBJ2-5; the D is unclear. Germline V lookup: CDR1 SEHNR, CDR2 FQNEAQ (reference sequence). This CDR3 has 11 amino acids. V dropped 5 bases and J dropped 2 bases, with 3 bases sitting between them. CDR3 sequence: CASSVQETQYF. CDR3 nucleotide sequence: TGTGCCAGCAGCGTTCAAGAGACCCAGTACTTC. Drawing the rest from reference TRBV7-9 and TRBJ2-5, the complete variable domain is DTGVSQNPRHKITKRGQNVTFRCDPISEHNRLYWYRQTLGQGPEFLTYFQNEAQLEKSRLLSDRFSAERPKGSFSTLEIQRTEQGDSAMYLCASSVQETQYFGPGTRLLVL.

This clone was detected once. The chain joins TRBV6-5 to TRBJ2-7; perhaps TRBD1 as D (7 bases). The CDR3 has 16 residues. Germline CDR1 and CDR2: MNHEY and SVGAGI. V lost 4 bases and J lost 3, with 19 bases in between. The CDR3 DNA reads TGTGCCAGCAGTTTTTCTTACAGGGGACTCATCTACGAGCAGTACTTC. It encodes CASSFSYRGLIYEQYF.

The rearrangement uses TRBV5-1 and TRBJ2-1; a possible D gene is TRBD1 (5 bases). Germline CDR1 and CDR2: SGHRS and YFSETQ. V was trimmed by 0 bases and J by 9 bases, leaving 16 bases between them. The CDR3 spans 15 residues. This CDR3 is CASSLGGNGDTEQFF. CDR3 in DNA: TGCGCCAGCAGCTTGGGGGGCAATGGGGATACTGAGCAGTTCTTC.

The chain carries TRBV28 and TRBJ1-2; TRBD1 agrees at 8 bases. The CDR3 is 14 residues long. Germline lookup yields CDR1 MDHEN and CDR2 SYDVKM. The trim removed 4 bases at V and 8 bases at J, leaving 9 bases unmatched. This chain's CDR3 is CASSSEGQGSGYTF. In DNA form, the CDR3 reads TGTGCCAGCAGTTCGGAAGGACAGGGTTCAGGCTACACCTTC.

This clone came up once. In DNA, the CDR3 is TGTGCCAGAAAAACTGACAGGGGACCGAACAATGAGCAGTTCTTC. Its translation is CARKTDRGPNNEQFF. The rearrangement links TRBV25-1 to TRBJ2-1; TRBD1 matches 8 bases. J lost 5 bases, V lost 9 bases, and 12 bases had no gene match. Germline V gene sequence: CDR1 MGHDK, CDR2 SYGVNS. The CDR3 consists of 15 residues.

The chain has TRBV11-2 and TRBJ2-5; 10 bases line up with TRBD2. Germline V CDR1 and CDR2: SGHAT, FQNNGV. V lost 5 bases, J lost 2 bases, and 2 bases stayed unmatched. This CDR3 is 14 amino acids long. The CDR3 reads CASSAGLAQETQYF. CDR3 coding DNA: TGTGCCAGCAGCGCGGGACTAGCGCAAGAGACCCAGTACTTC. Looking up the rest from reference TRBV11-2 and TRBJ2-5 gives the full variable domain: EAGVAQSPRYKIIEKRQSVAFWCNPISGHATLYWYQQILGQGPKLLIQFQNNGVVDDSQLPKDRFSAERLKGVDSTLKIQPAKLEDSAVYLCASSAGLAQETQYFGPGTRLLVL.